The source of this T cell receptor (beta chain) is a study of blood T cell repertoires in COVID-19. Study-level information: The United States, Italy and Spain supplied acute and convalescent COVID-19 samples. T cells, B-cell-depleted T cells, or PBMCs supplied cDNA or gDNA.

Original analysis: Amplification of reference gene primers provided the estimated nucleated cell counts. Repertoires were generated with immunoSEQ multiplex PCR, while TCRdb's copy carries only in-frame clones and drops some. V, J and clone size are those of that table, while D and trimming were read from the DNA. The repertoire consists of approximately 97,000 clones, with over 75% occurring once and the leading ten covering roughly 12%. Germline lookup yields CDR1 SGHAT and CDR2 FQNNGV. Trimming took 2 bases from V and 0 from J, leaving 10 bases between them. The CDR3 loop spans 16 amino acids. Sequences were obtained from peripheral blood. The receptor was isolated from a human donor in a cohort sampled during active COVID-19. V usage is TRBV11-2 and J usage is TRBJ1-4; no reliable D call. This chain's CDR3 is CASSLRGLATNEKLFF. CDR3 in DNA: TGTGCCAGCAGCTTAAGAGGACTGGCAACTAATGAAAAACTGTTTTTT. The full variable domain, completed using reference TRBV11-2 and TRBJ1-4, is EAGVAQSPRYKIIEKRQSVAFWCNPISGHATLYWYQQILGQGPKLLIQFQNNGVVDDSQLPKDRFSAERLKGVDSTLKIQPAKLEDSAVYLCASSLRGLATNEKLFFGSGTQLSVL.